This TCR beta chain was identified during a study of T cell responses to AZD1222 COVID-19 vaccine (dated by TCRdb to about 2021). For the wider study: Because spike-specific TCR depth and breadth did not differ between the two schedules, AZD1222 recipients who got a second dose at roughly 4 weeks were pooled with those who got a second dose at roughly 12 weeks. A total of 233 trial participants underwent TCR sequencing, of whom nearly 210 had received two doses of AZD1222 and about 26 had received two doses of the MenACWY control vaccine. Trial participants were enrolled into age subgroups of 18-55, 56-69 and 70-plus years, which contained approximately 150, 28 and 58 TCR-sequenced participants, respectively.

This specimen's time point label, interpreted: baseline before first vaccination. The vaccinee samples were drawn from two UK trials, COV001 and COV002, one of which was a single-blind randomized controlled phase 2/3 trial testing AZD1222 (ChAdOx1 nCoV-19) in healthy adults. Trial participant PBMC samples were collected at day 0 and day 28 after the second dose for TCRbeta chain sequencing. The CDR3 regions of human TCRbeta chains were analyzed by immunosequencing. The source study handled its data this way. TCRs in the repertoires were compared against a reference library of SARS-CoV-2-specific TCRs that had been generated with the MIRA antigen-specificity platform. Breadth meant the fraction of unique TCRs that were SARS-CoV-2-associated, whereas depth meant the fraction of total T cells that were SARS-CoV-2-associated. Using the MIRA data, every spike-specific TCR was mapped to the spike region that the TCR reacted to and assigned to either a CD4 or a CD8 class. Log10-transformed breadth and depth values were compared by one-way ANOVA with Sidak's multiple comparisons tests. TCRdb mirrors the immuneACCESS table, restricted to in-frame sequences. Some clones are absent from its copies; in checked studies, under half trace to an unresolved V gene, and the reason for the others is unknown. V and J calls and clone size are given by that table; D and trimming were obtained from the DNA. The table for this sample lists roughly 180,000 clones; around 90% of them were counted only once. 2.6% of the sample comes from the top ten.

Inclusive of the bounding cysteine and phenylalanine, the CDR3 is 14 residues long. The sequence is cut down to CDR3 DNA, 42 bases in frame from base 1. Compared with germline, V lacks 5 bases and J lacks 4 bases; bases without a gene match: 3. The germline V gene sets CDR1 to SGHTA and CDR2 to FQGNSA. Study-wide conclusions, independent of this receptor: Because no samples from the day 14 peak response were available, repertoires could be characterized only after the peak T cell response. Epitopes outside the regions mutated in the B.1.351 and B.1.1.7 variants were reportedly recognized by nearly half of the unique spike-specific TCRs. The 56-69-year group was small, and its depth increase did not reach significance, likely because of low power. The whole spike protein was spanned by vaccine-associated CD4 TCRs, and dominant responses were seen in regions 160-218 and 743-854. Conclusions about previously exposed vaccinees are limited, since just a handful of AZD1222 recipients were seropositive for SARS-CoV-2 at baseline. After two AZD1222 doses, both the breadth and the depth of spike-specific TCRs were significantly higher than at day 0 and than in MenACWY recipients. Participants were mostly white British, with more females than males. The authors suggested clonal diversity may have been underestimated.

In regard to this clone: Its antigen has not been determined. No base quality information exists; no much larger clone differs at one position.

Recombination joined TRBV7-2 with TRBJ1-2, and 11 bases in between align with TRBD1. The sample in question was peripheral blood, obtained on day 0 of AZD1222 vaccination. This TCR was sampled from an adult in good health. The DNA sequence is as follows: TGTGCCAGCAGCGGGGACAGGGGGATCTATGGCTACACCTTC. Its protein reads: CASSGDRGIYGYTF.